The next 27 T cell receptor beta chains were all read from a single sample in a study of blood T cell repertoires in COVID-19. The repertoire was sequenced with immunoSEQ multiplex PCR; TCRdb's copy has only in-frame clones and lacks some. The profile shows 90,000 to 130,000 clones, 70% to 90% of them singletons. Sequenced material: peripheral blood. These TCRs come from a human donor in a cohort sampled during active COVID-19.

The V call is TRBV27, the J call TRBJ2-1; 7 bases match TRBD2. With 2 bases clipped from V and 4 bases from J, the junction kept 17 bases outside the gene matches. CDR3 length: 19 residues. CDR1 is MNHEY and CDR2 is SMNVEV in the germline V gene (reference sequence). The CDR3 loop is CASSLMKLVSSGAYNEQFF. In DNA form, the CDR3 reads TGTGCCAGCAGTTTAATGAAGCTGGTGTCAAGCGGGGCTTACAATGAGCAGTTCTTC.

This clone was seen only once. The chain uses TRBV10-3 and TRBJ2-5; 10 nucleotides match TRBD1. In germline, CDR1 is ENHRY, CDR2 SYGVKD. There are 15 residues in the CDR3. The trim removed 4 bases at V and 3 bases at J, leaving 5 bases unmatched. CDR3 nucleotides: TGTGCCATCAGTGGGGGGACAGGGGCTAAAGAGACCCAGTACTTC. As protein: CAISGGTGAKETQYF.

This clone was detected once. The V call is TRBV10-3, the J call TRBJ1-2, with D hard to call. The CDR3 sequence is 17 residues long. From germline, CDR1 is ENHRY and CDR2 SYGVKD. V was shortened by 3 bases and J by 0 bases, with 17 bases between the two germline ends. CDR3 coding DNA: TGTGCCATCAGTGATTGGGGAGGGAAAATTTCTAACTATGGCTACACCTTC. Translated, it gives CAISDWGGKISNYGYTF.

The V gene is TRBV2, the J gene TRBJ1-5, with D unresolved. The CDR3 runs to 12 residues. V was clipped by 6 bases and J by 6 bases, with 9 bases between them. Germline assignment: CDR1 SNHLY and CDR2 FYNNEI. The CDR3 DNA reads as TGTGCCAGCAGCGGGGAGGTTCAGCCCCAGCATTTT. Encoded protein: CASSGEVQPQHF.

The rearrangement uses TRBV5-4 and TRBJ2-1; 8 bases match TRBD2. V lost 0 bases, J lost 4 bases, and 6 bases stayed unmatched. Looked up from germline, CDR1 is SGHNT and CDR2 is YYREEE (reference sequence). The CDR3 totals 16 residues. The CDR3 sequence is CASSLVGRGAYNEQFF. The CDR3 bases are TGTGCCAGCAGCTTGGTGGGGCGGGGGGCTTACAATGAGCAGTTCTTC. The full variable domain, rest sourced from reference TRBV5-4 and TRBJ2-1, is ETGVTQSPTHLIKTRGQQVTLRCSSQSGHNTVSWYQQALGQGPQFIFQYYREEENGRGNFPPRFSGLQFPNYSSELNVNALELDDSALYLCASSLVGRGAYNEQFFGPGTRLTVL.

CDR3 DNA: TGTGCCATCAGTGATCTTGACAGGCCGACTCAGTATGGCTACACCTTC. Amino acid sequence: CAISDLDRPTQYGYTF. This chain uses TRBV10-3 with TRBJ1-2; D is perhaps TRBD1 (6 bases). Between the trimmed V and J ends, which lost 3 bases and 5 bases, there was a span of 19 bases. The germline gives CDR1 ENHRY, CDR2 SYGVKD. The CDR3 covers 16 residues.

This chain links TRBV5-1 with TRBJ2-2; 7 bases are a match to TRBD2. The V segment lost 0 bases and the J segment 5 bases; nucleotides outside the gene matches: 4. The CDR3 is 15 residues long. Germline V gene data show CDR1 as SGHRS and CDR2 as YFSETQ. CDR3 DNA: TGCGCCAGCAGCTTGGAGGCGGGGGTTACCGGGGAGCTGTTTTTT. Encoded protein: CASSLEAGVTGELFF.

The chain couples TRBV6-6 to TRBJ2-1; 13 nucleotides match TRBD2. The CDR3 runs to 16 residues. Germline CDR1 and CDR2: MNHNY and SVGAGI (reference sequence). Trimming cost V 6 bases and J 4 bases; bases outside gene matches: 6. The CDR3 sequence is CASRPWTSGRYNEQFF. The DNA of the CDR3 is TGTGCCAGCAGACCTTGGACTAGCGGGAGATACAATGAGCAGTTCTTC.

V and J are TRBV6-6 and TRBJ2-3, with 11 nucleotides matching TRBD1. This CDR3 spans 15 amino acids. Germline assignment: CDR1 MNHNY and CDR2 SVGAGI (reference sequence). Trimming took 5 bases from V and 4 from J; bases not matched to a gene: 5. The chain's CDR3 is CASSVKGQGADTQYF. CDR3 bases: TGTGCCAGCAGTGTTAAGGGACAGGGGGCAGATACGCAGTATTTT.

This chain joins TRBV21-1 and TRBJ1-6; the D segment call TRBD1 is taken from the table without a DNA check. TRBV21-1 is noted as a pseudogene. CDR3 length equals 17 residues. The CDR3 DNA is TGTGCCAGCAGCAATTACGGGACAGGGTTTCATAATTCACCCCTCCACTTT. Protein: CASSNYGTGFHNSPLHF.

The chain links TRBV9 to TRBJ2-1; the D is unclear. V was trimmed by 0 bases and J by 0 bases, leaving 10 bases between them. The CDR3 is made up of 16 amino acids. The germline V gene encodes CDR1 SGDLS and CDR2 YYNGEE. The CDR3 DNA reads TGTGCCAGCAGCGTAGCAGCGACCAACTCCTACAATGAGCAGTTCTTC. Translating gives CASSVAATNSYNEQFF.

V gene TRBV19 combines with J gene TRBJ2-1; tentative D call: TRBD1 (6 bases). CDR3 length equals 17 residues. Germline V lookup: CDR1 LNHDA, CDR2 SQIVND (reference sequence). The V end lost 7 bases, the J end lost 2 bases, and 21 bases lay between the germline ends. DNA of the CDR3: TGTGCCAGTACCGCCCGATTGGGGGACACCACCTACAATGAGCAGTTCTTC. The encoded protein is CASTARLGDTTYNEQFF.

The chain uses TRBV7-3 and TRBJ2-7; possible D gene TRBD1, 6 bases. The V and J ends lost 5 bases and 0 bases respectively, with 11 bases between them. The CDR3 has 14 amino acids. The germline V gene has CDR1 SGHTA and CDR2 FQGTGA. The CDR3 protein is CASSPGQHSYEQYF. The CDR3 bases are TGTGCCAGCAGCCCCGGACAGCACTCCTACGAGCAGTACTTC.

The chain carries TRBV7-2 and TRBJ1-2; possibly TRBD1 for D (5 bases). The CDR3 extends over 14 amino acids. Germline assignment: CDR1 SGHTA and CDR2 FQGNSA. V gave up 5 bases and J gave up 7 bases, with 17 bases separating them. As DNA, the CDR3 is TGTGCCAGCAGCGTTGGGGGGACTCAGTCTGGCTACACCTTC. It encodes CASSVGGTQSGYTF.

The CDR3 coding sequence is TGCAGCGGGAGTCGGACGGGGAGCTATGGCTACACCTTC. Amino acids: CSGSRTGSYGYTF. V gene TRBV29-1 combines with J gene TRBJ1-2; D gene ambiguous. The CDR3 sequence is 13 residues long. Trimming stripped 7 bases from V and 4 bases from J, with 16 bases between. CDR1 SQVTM and CDR2 ANQGSEA come from the germline V gene.

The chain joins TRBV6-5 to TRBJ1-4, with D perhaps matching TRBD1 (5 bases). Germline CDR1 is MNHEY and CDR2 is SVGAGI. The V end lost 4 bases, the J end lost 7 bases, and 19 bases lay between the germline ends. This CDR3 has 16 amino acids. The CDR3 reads CASSFLRGGGSEKLFF. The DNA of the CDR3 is TGTGCCAGCAGTTTTCTTCGGGGGGGAGGAAGTGAAAAACTGTTTTTT.

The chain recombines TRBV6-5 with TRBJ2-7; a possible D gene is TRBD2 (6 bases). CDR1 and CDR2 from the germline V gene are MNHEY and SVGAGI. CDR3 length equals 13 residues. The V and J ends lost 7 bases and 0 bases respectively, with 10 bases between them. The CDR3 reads CASTRGLSYEQYF. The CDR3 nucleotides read TGTGCCAGCACCCGGGGACTCTCCTACGAGCAGTACTTC.

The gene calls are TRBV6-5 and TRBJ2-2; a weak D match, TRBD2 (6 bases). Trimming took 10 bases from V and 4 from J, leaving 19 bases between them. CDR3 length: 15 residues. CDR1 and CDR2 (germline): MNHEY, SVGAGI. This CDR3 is CATAIPPRGTGELFF. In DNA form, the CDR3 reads TGTGCCACCGCGATACCCCCGCGGGGCACCGGGGAGCTGTTTTTT.

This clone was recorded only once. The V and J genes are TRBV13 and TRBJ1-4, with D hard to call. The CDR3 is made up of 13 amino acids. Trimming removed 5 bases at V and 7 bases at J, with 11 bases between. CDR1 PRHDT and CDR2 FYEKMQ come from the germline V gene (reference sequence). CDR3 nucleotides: TGTGCCAGCAGCCGCCTGCCGGGTGAAAAACTGTTTTTT. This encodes CASSRLPGEKLFF.

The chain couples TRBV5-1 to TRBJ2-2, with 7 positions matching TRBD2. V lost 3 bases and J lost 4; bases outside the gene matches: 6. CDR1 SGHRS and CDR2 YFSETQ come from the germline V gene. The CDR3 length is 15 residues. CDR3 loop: CASSSTGGFTGELFF. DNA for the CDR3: TGCGCCAGCAGCTCAACCGGGGGGTTCACCGGGGAGCTGTTTTTT. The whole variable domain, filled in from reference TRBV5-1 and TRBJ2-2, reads KAGVTQTPRYLIKTRGQQVTLSCSPISGHRSVSWYQQTPGQGLQFLFEYFSETQRNKGNFPGRFSGRQFSNSRSEMNVSTLELGDSALYLCASSSTGGFTGELFFGEGSRLTVL.

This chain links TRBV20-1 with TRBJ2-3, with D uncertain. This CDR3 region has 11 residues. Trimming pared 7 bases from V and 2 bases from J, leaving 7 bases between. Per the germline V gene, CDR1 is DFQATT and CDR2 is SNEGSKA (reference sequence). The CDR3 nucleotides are TGCAGTGTCGACTTCACAGATACGCAGTATTTT. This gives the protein CSVDFTDTQYF.

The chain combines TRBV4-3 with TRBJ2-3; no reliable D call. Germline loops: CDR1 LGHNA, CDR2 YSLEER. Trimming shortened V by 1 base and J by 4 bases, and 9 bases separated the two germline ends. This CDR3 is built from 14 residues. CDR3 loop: CASSQASVADTQYF. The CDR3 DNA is TGCGCCAGCAGCCAAGCGTCGGTTGCAGATACGCAGTATTTT.

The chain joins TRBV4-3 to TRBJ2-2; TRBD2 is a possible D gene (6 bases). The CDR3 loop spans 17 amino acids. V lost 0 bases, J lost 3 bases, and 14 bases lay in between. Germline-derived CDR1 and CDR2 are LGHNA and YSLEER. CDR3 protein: CASSQDAGLRYTGELFF. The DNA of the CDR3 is TGCGCCAGCAGCCAAGATGCGGGACTGAGGTACACCGGGGAGCTGTTTTTT.

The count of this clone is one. CDR3 nucleotide sequence: TGCGCCAGCAGCCTAGGACAGGGGATCTACAATGAGCAGTTCTTC. Its translation is CASSLGQGIYNEQFF. The chain is built from TRBV4-3 and TRBJ2-1, with 9 bases fitting TRBD1. V was pared by 4 bases and J by 3 bases, with 4 bases of the junction left unmatched. Germline-derived CDR1 and CDR2 are LGHNA and YSLEER. The CDR3 length is 15 residues.

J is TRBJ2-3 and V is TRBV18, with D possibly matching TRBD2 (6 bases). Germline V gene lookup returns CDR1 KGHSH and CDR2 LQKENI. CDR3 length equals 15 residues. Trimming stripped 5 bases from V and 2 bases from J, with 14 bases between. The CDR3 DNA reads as TGTGCCAGCTCATTAAATAGCGGATCCACAGATACGCAGTATTTT. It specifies CASSLNSGSTDTQYF.

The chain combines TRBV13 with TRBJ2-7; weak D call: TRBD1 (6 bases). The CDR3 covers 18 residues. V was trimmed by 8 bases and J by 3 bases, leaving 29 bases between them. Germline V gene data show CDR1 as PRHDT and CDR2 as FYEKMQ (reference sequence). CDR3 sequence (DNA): TGTGCCAGCTCCGGGGCCACAGGGTTACTTGATGTCCGCTACGAGCAGTACTTC. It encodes CASSGATGLLDVRYEQYF. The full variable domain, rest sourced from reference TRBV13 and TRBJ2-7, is AAGVIQSPRHLIKEKRETATLKCYPIPRHDTVYWYQQGPGQDPQFLISFYEKMQSDKGSIPDRFSAQQFSDYHSELNMSSLELGDSALYFCASSGATGLLDVRYEQYFGPGTRLTVT.

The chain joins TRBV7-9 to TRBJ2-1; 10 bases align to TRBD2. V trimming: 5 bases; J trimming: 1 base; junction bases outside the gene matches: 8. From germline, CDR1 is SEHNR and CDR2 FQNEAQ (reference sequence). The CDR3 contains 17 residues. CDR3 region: CASSTAVAGGSYNEQFF. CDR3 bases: TGTGCCAGCAGCACGGCCGTAGCGGGGGGATCCTACAATGAGCAGTTCTTC.